This T cell receptor beta chain was captured by sequencing in a study of response to subunit inactivated influenza vaccine. Whole-study results and caveats: Authors suggested seasonal influenza vaccinations each recruit few new T cells.

A single record per CDR3 protein comes from TCRdb applying MiXCR to the RT-PCR reads. The sample comprises over 150,000 distinct CDR3 sequences, about 10% of which are singletons, and roughly 33% rests with the top ten. As to this clonotype: Antigen: not known.

The CDR3 runs to 16 residues. J was trimmed by 3 bases and V by 1 base; bases with no gene match: 4. Germline loops: CDR1 SGHVS, CDR2 FNYEAQ. The chain combines TRBV7-6 with TRBJ2-1; 9 bases are shared with TRBD1. Sequenced material: CD8+ T cells sorted from PBMCs, taken about 23 months after vaccination. This sequence was found in a man aged 50 to 69 who received an inactivated influenza vaccine. For the CDR3, the DNA is TGTGCCAGCAGCTTAGGGACAGGGGCGATCTACAATGAGCAGTTCTTC. Its protein product is CASSLGTGAIYNEQFF. The full variable domain, completed using reference TRBV7-6 and TRBJ2-1, is GAGVSQSPRYKVTKRGQDVALRCDPISGHVSLYWYRQALGQGPEFLTYFNYEAQQDKSGLPNDRFSAERPEGSISTLTIQRTEQRDSAMYRCASSLGTGAIYNEQFFGPGTRLTVL.